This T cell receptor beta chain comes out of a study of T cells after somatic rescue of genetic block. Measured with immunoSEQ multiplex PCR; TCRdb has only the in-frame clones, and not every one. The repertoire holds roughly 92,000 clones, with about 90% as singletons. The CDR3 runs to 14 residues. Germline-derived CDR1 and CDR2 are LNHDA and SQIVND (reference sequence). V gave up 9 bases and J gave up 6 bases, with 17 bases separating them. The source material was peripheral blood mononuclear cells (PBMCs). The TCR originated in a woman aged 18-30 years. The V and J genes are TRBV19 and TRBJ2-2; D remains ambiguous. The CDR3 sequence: CASQAPNRAGELFF. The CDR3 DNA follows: TGTGCCAGCCAGGCCCCCAATCGCGCCGGGGAGCTGTTTTTT.